This is a list of T cell receptor beta chains from one sample in a study of CD8+ T cells in alopecia areata. Clones were read by immunoSEQ multiplex PCR, and TCRdb kept only the in-frame ones, dropping some. The sample has 200,000 or so clones; 40% to 55% are singletons. The sequences come from CD4+ T cells sorted from blood, collected around week 36, from a patient treated with tofacitinib. These receptors were obtained from a human donor with alopecia areata. Both conserved end residues are part of each CDR3. D genes are given only for firm matches. Some rows have no size entry. The others give once, few or many, or a class for an expanded clone.

clone size,D gene,V gene,J gene,CDR3 protein,CDR3 DNA
few,-,TRBV5-4,TRBJ1-2,CASSLGPLGRVVVGYTF,TGTGCCAGCAGCTTGGGACCTCTTGGGAGGGTAGTGGTCGGCTACACCTTC
-,-,TRBV7-3,TRBJ1-1,CASSFGDNTEAFF,TGTGCCAGCAGCTTTGGGGACAACACTGAAGCTTTCTTT
-,-,TRBV28,TRBJ2-1,CASSETKPYNEQFF,TGTGCCAGCAGCGAAACAAAACCCTACAATGAGCAGTTCTTC
few,-,TRBV7-8,TRBJ2-2,CASTRNRRDTGELFF,TGTGCCAGCACCCGGAACAGGCGTGACACCGGGGAGCTGTTTTTT
-,-,TRBV9,TRBJ1-1,CASSVQGKNTEAFF,TGTGCCAGCAGCGTTCAGGGGAAGAACACTGAAGCTTTCTTT
-,-,TRBV7-8,TRBJ1-2,CASTLTPGGSGYTF,TGTGCCAGCACCCTAACGCCCGGGGGTTCCGGCTACACCTTC
-,-,TRBV11-2,TRBJ2-2,CASTARTELFF,TGTGCCAGCACGGCACGTACGGAGCTGTTTTTT
few,TRBD1,TRBV28,TRBJ1-2,CASSRRTGEGYTF,TGTGCCAGCAGTAGAAGGACAGGGGAAGGCTACACCTTC
-,-,TRBV20-1,TRBJ1-5,CSHLKAGAQHF,TGCAGTCACCTGAAGGCTGGAGCCCAGCATTTT
few,-,TRBV7-2,TRBJ1-5,CASSPDRNQPQHF,TGTGCCAGCAGTCCAGACAGAAATCAGCCCCAGCATTTT
few,TRBD1,TRBV29-1,TRBJ1-2,CSVDATGGYGYTF,TGCAGCGTAGACGCGACAGGGGGTTATGGCTACACCTTC
-,-,TRBV5-1,TRBJ1-1,CASSLPDWNTEAFF,TGCGCCAGCAGCTTGCCCGATTGGAACACTGAAGCTTTCTTT
-,TRBD1,TRBV6-7,TRBJ2-7,CASSYPTWTGSSYEQYF,TGTGCCAGCAGTTACCCGACCTGGACAGGGAGCTCCTACGAGCAGTACTTC
-,TRBD2,TRBV5-1,TRBJ2-3,CASGPLSGRTDTQYF,TGCGCCAGCGGGCCCTTGAGCGGGAGGACAGATACGCAGTATTTT
-,TRBD1,TRBV18,TRBJ1-2,CASSPSHGGRTGTGYTF,TGTGCCAGCTCACCTTCTCATGGGGGACGGACAGGGACTGGCTACACCTTC
once,-,TRBV29-1,TRBJ1-2,CSVEGTAFGGYTF,TGCAGCGTTGAAGGGACAGCCTTCGGTGGCTACACCTTC
few,-,TRBV11-2,TRBJ2-4,CASSSRLAKNIQYF,TGTGCCAGCAGCTCTCGATTAGCCAAAAACATTCAGTACTTC
few,-,TRBV5-6,TRBJ2-3,CASSLVGPSRAPDTQYF,TGTGCCAGCAGCTTGGTCGGGCCCTCAAGGGCCCCAGATACGCAGTATTTT
-,-,TRBV5-1,TRBJ2-7,CASSSGLAQSYEQYF,TGCGCCAGCAGCTCTGGGCTAGCGCAATCCTACGAGCAGTACTTC
-,TRBD1,TRBV30,TRBJ1-1,CAWSGDSNTEAFF,TGTGCCTGGAGCGGGGACAGCAACACTGAAGCTTTCTTT
many,-,TRBV2,TRBJ2-1,CASSEVQYNEQFF,TGTGCCAGCAGTGAAGTGCAATACAATGAGCAGTTCTTC
-,-,TRBV7-2,TRBJ2-7,CASSEGAYEQYF,TGTGCCAGCAGCGAAGGGGCATACGAGCAGTACTTC
-,-,TRBV6-5,TRBJ2-3,CASSYSWQIYTDTQYF,TGTGCCAGCAGTTACTCTTGGCAGATATACACAGATACGCAGTATTTT
-,TRBD2,TRBV5-6,TRBJ2-1,CASSLRLAGGNEQFF,TGTGCCAGCAGCTTGAGACTAGCGGGAGGTAATGAGCAGTTCTTC
-,-,TRBV5-4,TRBJ2-6,CASIGPGDSGANVLTF,TGTGCCAGCATCGGTCCAGGTGACTCTGGGGCCAACGTCCTGACTTTC
few,-,TRBV28,TRBJ2-7,CASSIGTSDEQYF,TGTGCCAGCAGTATAGGGACTTCGGATGAGCAGTACTTC
-,-,TRBV9,TRBJ2-1,CASSVGALELNEQFF,TGTGCCAGCAGCGTAGGGGCCCTCGAGTTGAATGAGCAGTTCTTC
once,-,TRBV4-2,TRBJ2-3,CASSTPDTDTQYF,TGTGCCAGCAGCACTCCCGACACAGATACGCAGTATTTT
-,TRBD2,TRBV7-2,TRBJ2-2,CASSLALREWELFF,TGTGCCAGCAGCTTAGCATTGCGGGAGTGGGAGCTGTTTTTT
-,-,TRBV29-1,TRBJ2-7,CSAGGGGEYEQYF,TGCAGCGCTGGGGGTGGGGGAGAATACGAGCAGTACTTC
-,TRBD1,TRBV29-1,TRBJ1-1,CSGGTGVIEAFF,TGCAGCGGCGGGACAGGGGTGATTGAAGCTTTCTTT
-,-,TRBV14,TRBJ2-2,CASSQYQAGELFF,TGTGCCAGCAGCCAATATCAGGCCGGGGAGCTGTTTTTT
-,-,TRBV29-1,TRBJ1-2,CSVEGGTYGYTF,TGCAGCGTTGAAGGGGGTACCTATGGCTACACCTTC
few,-,TRBV29-1,TRBJ2-1,CSAAHMDSLQFF,TGCAGCGCTGCGCACATGGACAGCCTGCAGTTCTTC
-,-,TRBV7-2,TRBJ1-2,CASSREGGLGYTF,TGTGCCAGCAGCAGAGAAGGCGGTTTAGGCTACACCTTC
once,-,TRBV27,TRBJ2-1,CASSSTSGTDSSYNEQFF,TGTGCCAGCAGTTCCACTTCCGGGACGGATAGCTCCTACAATGAGCAGTTCTTC